The rows below give T cell receptor beta chains drawn from one sample of a study of spatial heterogeneity in lung cancer. One entry per CDR3 protein results from TCRdb running MiXCR on the 5' RACE reads. Here the sample spans some 110,000 distinct CDR3 sequences, 10% to 15% being singletons. The sequences come from PBMCs, collected at follow-up. The receptor set was obtained from a male donor with early-stage non-small cell lung cancer. Each CDR3 is given with its conserved first and last residue. Each record gives: CDR3 DNA, CDR3 protein, D gene, V gene, clone size, J gene. A D gene is named only where the DNA matches it firmly. Clone size, where shown, is once, few, many, or a class for clones that have expanded.

TGTGCCAGCAGCAGCGTCTTCAGGCAGTCCTCATCCTACGAGCAGTACTTC | CASSSVFRQSSSYEQYF | NA | TRBV7-9 | many | TRBJ2-7
TGTGCCAGCAGTGATACGGTCTCTCAGAGCTCCTACAATGAGCAGTTCTTC | CASSDTVSQSSYNEQFF | NA | TRBV2 | few | TRBJ2-1
TGTGCCAGCAGCTCGACTAGCGGAATATACAATGAGCAGTTCTTC | CASSSTSGIYNEQFF | TRBD2 | TRBV7-8 | many | TRBJ2-1
TGCAGTGCTTGGACTAGCCGCACAGATACGCAGTATTTT | CSAWTSRTDTQYF | TRBD2 | TRBV20-1 | few | TRBJ2-3
TGCAGCGTCAATGCAGGGTACACAGATACGCAGTATTTT | CSVNAGYTDTQYF | NA | TRBV29-1 | many | TRBJ2-3
TGTGCCAGCACGGAGAAGAGGGGGAATCAGCCCCAGCATTTT | CASTEKRGNQPQHF | NA | TRBV7-2 | many | TRBJ1-5
TGTGCCAGCAGCTTAAGACCGCCCAATGAGCAGTTCTTC | CASSLRPPNEQFF | NA | TRBV7-9 | medium-sized | TRBJ2-1
TGTGCCAGCAGCCAACGACGGGCAGGGGGCCCCCGGGCTCACTTC | CASSQRRAGGPRAHF | TRBD1 | TRBV3-1 | NA | TRBJ2-5
TGTGCCATCAGTGTCCCGACAGGGTTGGGCAATGAGCAGTTCTTC | CAISVPTGLGNEQFF | TRBD1 | TRBV10-3 | NA | TRBJ2-1
TGTGCCAGCAGCCCCTCGGAGTTTGGCGGGGGGTATGATACGCAGTATTTT | CASSPSEFGGGYDTQYF | TRBD2 | TRBV4-2 | many | TRBJ2-3
TGTGCCAGCATGGGGGGCTTAACCTACAATGAGCAGTTCTTC | CASMGGLTYNEQFF | NA | TRBV12-3/TRBV12-4 | NA | TRBJ2-1
TGTGCCAGCAGCGTAGGAGGGGACTCCACCTACGAGCAGTACTTC | CASSVGGDSTYEQYF | NA | TRBV9 | many | TRBJ2-7
TGCGCCAGCAGCTTGGCAAGAAAAGAGACCCAGTACTTC | CASSLARKETQYF | NA | TRBV5-1 | NA | TRBJ2-5
TGTGCCAGCATACCTGGGGGGACAGCCGGTCAGCCCCAGCATTTT | CASIPGGTAGQPQHF | TRBD1 | TRBV28 | few | TRBJ1-5
TGTGCCAGCAGTTATTACGGGGTCACCGGGGAGCTGTTTTTT | CASSYYGVTGELFF | NA | TRBV12-3/TRBV12-4 | many | TRBJ2-2
TGTGCCAGCAGTGAAGAGGGACTGAACACTGAAGCTTTCTTT | CASSEEGLNTEAFF | NA | TRBV6-1 | NA | TRBJ1-1
TGTGCCACCAGTGATGAGTCCAGGGCCAATGAGCAGTTCTTC | CATSDESRANEQFF | NA | TRBV24-1 | few | TRBJ2-1
TGTGCCAGCTCACCGTCGGGACAGGGGGCGAATGAGCAGTTCTTC | CASSPSGQGANEQFF | TRBD1 | TRBV18 | few | TRBJ2-1
TGCAGTGCTATCAGGGGAGAACCAACGCAGTATTTT | CSAIRGEPTQYF | NA | TRBV20-1 | NA | TRBJ2-3
TGTGCCACTAGGGATCCCTACGAGCAGTACTTC | CATRDPYEQYF | NA | TRBV24-1 | NA | TRBJ2-7
TGTGCCAACACCGGATTCGGGGGGCAAGGCTATGGCTACACCTTC | CANTGFGGQGYGYTF | NA | TRBV2 | many | TRBJ1-2
TGTGCCAGCAGTGAAGACAGGGGAATTCAGTTCTTC | CASSEDRGIQFF | TRBD1 | TRBV12-3/TRBV12-4 | once | TRBJ2-1
TGTGCCAGCAGCCCTGACTTGTCACCCCTCCACTTT | CASSPDLSPLHF | NA | TRBV7-2 | many | TRBJ1-6
TGTGCCAGCTCACCTCAGGACAGGGGCAACTATGGCTACACCTTC | CASSPQDRGNYGYTF | TRBD1 | TRBV18 | few | TRBJ1-2
TGCGCCAGCAAATTGGACAGGGGGCTCTCTGAAGCTTTCTTT | CASKLDRGLSEAFF | TRBD1 | TRBV10-2 | NA | TRBJ1-1
TGTGCCAGCAGTGACGGTCGGACCCAGCATTTT | CASSDGRTQHF | NA | TRBV2 | NA | TRBJ1-5
TGTGCCAGCAGCCAAGATCTGGGGACAGGGAGCAACTATGGCTACACCTTC | CASSQDLGTGSNYGYTF | TRBD1 | TRBV3-1 | many | TRBJ1-2
TGTGCCAGCAGCGTGCAAGGGTCCCTCGGAGAGAACATTCAGTACTTC | CASSVQGSLGENIQYF | NA | TRBV9 | few | TRBJ2-4
TGCGCCAGCAGCTTGGTACCCCTGCGAAACACCGGGGAGCTGTTTTTT | CASSLVPLRNTGELFF | NA | TRBV5-1 | NA | TRBJ2-2
TGTGCCAGCAGCCAAGATGGGAGTGGGAGCTCCTATAATTCACCCCTCCACTTT | CASSQDGSGSSYNSPLHF | NA | TRBV4-2 | few | TRBJ1-6
TGTGCCAGCAGAAGACTAGCGGGGGAGAACAACGAGCAGTACTTC | CASRRLAGENNEQYF | TRBD2 | TRBV6-1 | NA | TRBJ2-7
TGTGCCAGCAGCGTACCCCAGCTTCCCGGGGAGCTGTTTTTT | CASSVPQLPGELFF | NA | TRBV9 | many | TRBJ2-2
TGTGCCACCCTTGCCCGGGACAGGTCGAGAAAACTGTTTTTT | CATLARDRSRKLFF | TRBD1 | TRBV19 | NA | TRBJ1-4
TGTGCCATCTCCGTGATGGATAAGAGCTACGAGCAGTACTTC | CAISVMDKSYEQYF | NA | TRBV10-3 | NA | TRBJ2-7
TGCAGTGCCCCGCCCGTCGTTAACACCGGGGAGCTGTTTTTT | CSAPPVVNTGELFF | NA | TRBV20-1 | NA | TRBJ2-2
TGTGCCAGCAGCTCTGAATTGCCCGGGGAGCTGTTTTTT | CASSSELPGELFF | NA | TRBV7-2 | few | TRBJ2-2
TGTGCCAGCAGTCTCAGGGGCGAGCAGTACTTC | CASSLRGEQYF | NA | TRBV6-5 | few | TRBJ2-7
TGTGCCAGCTCACCCCGGCAACAGGGTGCCGGTGACACCATATATTTT | CASSPRQQGAGDTIYF | NA | TRBV18 | few | TRBJ1-3
TGTGCCAGCTCATCAATTCGGGCAGGCGGGGAGCAGTACTTC | CASSSIRAGGEQYF | NA | TRBV18 | few | TRBJ2-7
TGTGCCAGCAGTGAAGCAGGGAATGGGGACTCTGAAGCTTTCTTT | CASSEAGNGDSEAFF | NA | TRBV2 | many | TRBJ1-1
TGTGCCAGCAGCTTAAGGGCGGGCCCCGAGCAGTTCTTC | CASSLRAGPEQFF | NA | TRBV7-2 | few | TRBJ2-1
TGTGCCAGCAGTTTGGGTGGGGGGACTCAGCCCCAGCATTTT | CASSLGGGTQPQHF | NA | TRBV12-3/TRBV12-4 | few | TRBJ1-5
TGTGCCAGCAGACCTACTAGTTTCGAGACCCAGTACTTC | CASRPTSFETQYF | NA | TRBV12-3/TRBV12-4 | NA | TRBJ2-5
TGTGCCAGCAGCAAATCTTGGACAAAAGATCAGCCCCAGCATTTT | CASSKSWTKDQPQHF | NA | TRBV21-1 | NA | TRBJ1-5
TGTGCCAGCAGTTTATTGTCTGCGAACACCGGGGAGCTGTTTTTT | CASSLLSANTGELFF | NA | TRBV28 | many | TRBJ2-2
TGTGCCAGCAGCCTGAGCCGCAATACGCAGTATTTT | CASSLSRNTQYF | NA | TRBV7-2 | few | TRBJ2-3
TGCAGCGTTGGGCTTGGGGGGACAGGGTCTGGTCAGCCCCAGCATTTT | CSVGLGGTGSGQPQHF | TRBD1 | TRBV29-1 | many | TRBJ1-5
TGTGCCAGCAGCTTGTTGGGCCCACTAGCACAGAGCACAGATACGCAGTATTTT | CASSLLGPLAQSTDTQYF | NA | TRBV5-6 | NA | TRBJ2-3
TGTGCCAGCAGCTTAAATTCCTTTATGGAGACCCAGTACTTC | CASSLNSFMETQYF | NA | TRBV7-2 | NA | TRBJ2-5
TGCAGCGGCCGGGACCATCCCGAGGGCTACACCTTC | CSGRDHPEGYTF | NA | TRBV29-1 | many | TRBJ1-2